This T cell receptor beta chain appears in the sequencing data of a study of blood T cell repertoires in COVID-19 (dated by TCRdb to 2018 to 2021). As for the study more broadly: Samples from collaborators originated in the United States, Italy and Spain and spanned both the acute and convalescent phases of COVID-19. The repertoires were released in a freely available public database intended as a resource for research on the immune response to SARS-CoV-2. The material from the prospective study consisted of cDNA or gDNA derived from T cells, B-cell-depleted T cells, or PBMCs. A de-identified subject ID, COVID-19 status, age in years and sex were almost always included in the sample metadata. The dataset comprised deeply sampled blood TCRbeta repertoires from subjects exposed to, actively infected with, or recovered from COVID-19. Where available, HLA class I and class II types were taken from metadata supplied by the sample provider and were not determined by assay-based typing. Samples came from the ongoing ImmuneRACE study (first 160 participants) plus 1,254 subjects from 6 global collaborators. Beyond this particular receptor, the publication reports: Clinical and demographic metadata were provided uncurated, with the amount varying by source and participant.

CDR1 LNHDA and CDR2 SQIVND are derived from the germline V gene (reference sequence). Trimming takes 5 bases off V and 5 bases off J; junction bases not matched to a gene: 7. The CDR3 holds 14 amino acids from the cysteine to the phenylalanine. Just CDR3 DNA is preserved here, 42 bases in frame from base 1. This clone showed up just a few times. The specificity of this receptor is unknown. Nothing much larger sits one base from this clone, and base qualities are not available. TCRbeta CDR3 regions were amplified from genomic DNA by means of the immunoSEQ Assay, a bias-controlled multiplex PCR. The source study handled its data this way. The number of nucleated cells in each sample was estimated from the amplification of reference gene primers within the assay. To quantify the absolute abundance of each unique TCRbeta CDR3 rearrangement, sequence reads were collapsed and filtered. Productive Simpson clonality was computed per sample as the square root of Simpson's diversity index over productive rearrangements. As stored in TCRdb, this immuneACCESS dataset retains in-frame rearrangements with V and J assigned. A fraction of the clones does not appear; measured against another copy, unresolved V genes explain less than half of the discrepancy, and the remainder lacks a known reason. V, J and clone size reflect that table, while D and trimming were determined from the DNA. The sample yields about 150,000 clones; around 74% were counted once. Roughly 3.5% of the sample rests with the top ten.

The collaborating institutions used their own protocols to collect whole blood in K2EDTA tubes. For TCRbeta analysis, collaborator samples were shipped as frozen whole blood, as isolated PBMCs, or as DNA extracted from either sample type. This sequence was found in a woman of 80 years or more with acute or convalescent COVID-19. The sequenced material came from peripheral blood. The V and J segments used are TRBV19 and TRBJ1-1; 8 of the junction bases match TRBD1. CDR3 region: CASSPTGAWTEAFF. The bases are TGTGCCAGTAGTCCGACAGGGGCTTGGACTGAAGCTTTCTTT. The reference TRBV19 and TRBJ1-1 proteins fill in what lies around the CDR3, so the full variable domain reads DGGITQSPKYLFRKEGQNVTLSCEQNLNHDAMYWYRQDPGQGLRLIYYSQIVNDFQKGDIAEGYSVSREKKESFPLTVTSAQKNPTAFYLCASSPTGAWTEAFFGQGTRLTVV.